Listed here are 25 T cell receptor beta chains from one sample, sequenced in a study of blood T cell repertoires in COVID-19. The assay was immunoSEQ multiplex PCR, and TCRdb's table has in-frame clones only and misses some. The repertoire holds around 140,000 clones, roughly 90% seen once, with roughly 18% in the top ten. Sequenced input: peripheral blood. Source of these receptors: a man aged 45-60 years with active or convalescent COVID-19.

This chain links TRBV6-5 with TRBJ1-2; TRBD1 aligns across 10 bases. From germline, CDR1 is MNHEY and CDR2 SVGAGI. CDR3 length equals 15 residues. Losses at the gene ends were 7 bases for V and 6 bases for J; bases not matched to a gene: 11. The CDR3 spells CASTSTRQGANGYTF. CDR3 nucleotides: TGTGCCAGCACCTCAACCCGACAGGGGGCTAATGGCTACACCTTC.

This CDR3 reads CASRSHSSGSYEQYF. CDR3 DNA: TGTGCCAGCAGATCCCATTCTAGCGGGAGTTACGAGCAGTACTTC. This chain connects TRBV2 to TRBJ2-7; TRBD2 matches at 10 bases. Trimming at V came to 6 bases and at J to 4 bases, leaving 9 bases not matched to a gene. Germline loops: CDR1 SNHLY, CDR2 FYNNEI. This CDR3 region has 15 residues.

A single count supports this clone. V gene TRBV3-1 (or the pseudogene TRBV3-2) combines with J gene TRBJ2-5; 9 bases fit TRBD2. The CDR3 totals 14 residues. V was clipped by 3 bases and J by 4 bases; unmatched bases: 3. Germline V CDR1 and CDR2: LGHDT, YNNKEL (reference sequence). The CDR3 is CASSHGSGGETQYF. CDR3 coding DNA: TGTGCCAGCAGCCACGGTAGCGGGGGAGAGACCCAGTACTTC.

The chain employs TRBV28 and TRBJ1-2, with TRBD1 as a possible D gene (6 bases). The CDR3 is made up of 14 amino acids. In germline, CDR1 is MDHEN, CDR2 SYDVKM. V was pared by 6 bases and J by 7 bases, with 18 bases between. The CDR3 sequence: CASRLSLQGGGYTF. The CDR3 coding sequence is TGTGCCAGCAGACTTTCCTTACAGGGTGGTGGCTACACCTTC.

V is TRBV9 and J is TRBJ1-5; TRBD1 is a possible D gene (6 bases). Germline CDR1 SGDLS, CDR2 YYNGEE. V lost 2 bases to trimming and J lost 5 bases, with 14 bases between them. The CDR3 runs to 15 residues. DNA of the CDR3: TGTGCCAGCAGCGTGGATAACAGGGTAGATCAGCCCCAGCATTTT. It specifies CASSVDNRVDQPQHF.

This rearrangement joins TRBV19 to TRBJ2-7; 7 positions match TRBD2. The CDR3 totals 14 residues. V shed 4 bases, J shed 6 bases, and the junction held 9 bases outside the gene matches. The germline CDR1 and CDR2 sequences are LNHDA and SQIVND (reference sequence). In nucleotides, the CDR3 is TGTGCCAGTAGTACCCGGGGAGCGGGAAGCGAGCAGTACTTC. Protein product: CASSTRGAGSEQYF.

CDR3 region: CASRPTQGFNYGYTF. The CDR3 DNA reads as TGCGCCAGCAGACCGACACAGGGGTTTAACTATGGCTACACCTTC. The chain uses TRBV5-1 and TRBJ1-2, with 7 bases fitting TRBD1. CDR1 is SGHRS, CDR2 YFSETQ, per germline. J was trimmed by 1 base and V by 5 bases; bases with no gene match: 8. The CDR3 runs to 15 residues.

The CDR3 region is CASILDAGVHYGYTF. The DNA for the CDR3 is TGTGCCAGTATTCTTGACGCAGGGGTTCACTATGGCTACACCTTC. The genes are TRBV19 and TRBJ1-2; maybe TRBD1 (6 bases). V was shortened by 7 bases and J by 3 bases, with 18 bases between the two germline ends. CDR3 length equals 15 residues. Germline V lookup: CDR1 LNHDA, CDR2 SQIVND (reference sequence). Drawing the rest from reference TRBV19 and TRBJ1-2, the complete variable domain is DGGITQSPKYLFRKEGQNVTLSCEQNLNHDAMYWYRQDPGQGLRLIYYSQIVNDFQKGDIAEGYSVSREKKESFPLTVTSAQKNPTAFYLCASILDAGVHYGYTFGSGTRLTVV.

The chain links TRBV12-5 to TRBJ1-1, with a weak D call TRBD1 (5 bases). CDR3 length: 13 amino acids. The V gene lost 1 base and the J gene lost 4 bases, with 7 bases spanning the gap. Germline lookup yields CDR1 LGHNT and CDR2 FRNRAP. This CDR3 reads CASGLERGTEAFF. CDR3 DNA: TGTGCTAGTGGTTTGGAAAGGGGCACTGAAGCTTTCTTT.

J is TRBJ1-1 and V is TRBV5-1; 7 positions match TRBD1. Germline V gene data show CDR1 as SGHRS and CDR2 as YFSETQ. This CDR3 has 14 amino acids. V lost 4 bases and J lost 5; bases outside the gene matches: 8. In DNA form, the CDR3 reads TGCGCCAGCAGCCAGACAGGGCAGCGTACTGAAGCTTTCTTT. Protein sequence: CASSQTGQRTEAFF.

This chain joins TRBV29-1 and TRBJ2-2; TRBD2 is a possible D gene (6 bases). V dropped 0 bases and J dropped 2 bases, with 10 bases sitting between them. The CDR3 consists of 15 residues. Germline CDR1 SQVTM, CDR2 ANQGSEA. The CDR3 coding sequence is TGCAGCGTTGAAGATCGCGGGGTCAACACCGGGGAGCTGTTTTTT. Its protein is CSVEDRGVNTGELFF.

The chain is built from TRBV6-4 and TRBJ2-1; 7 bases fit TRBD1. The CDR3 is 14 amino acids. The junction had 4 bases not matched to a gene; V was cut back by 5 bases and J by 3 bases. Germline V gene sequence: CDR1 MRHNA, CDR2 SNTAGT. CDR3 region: CASSYRDSYNEQFF. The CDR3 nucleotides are TGTGCCAGCAGTTACCGGGACAGCTACAATGAGCAGTTCTTC.

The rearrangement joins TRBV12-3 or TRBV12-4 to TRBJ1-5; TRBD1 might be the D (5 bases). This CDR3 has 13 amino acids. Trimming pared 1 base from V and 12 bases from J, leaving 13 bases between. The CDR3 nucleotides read TGTGCCAGCAGTTTAGTTCTAGGCCAGGGCCAGCATTTT. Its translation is CASSLVLGQGQHF.

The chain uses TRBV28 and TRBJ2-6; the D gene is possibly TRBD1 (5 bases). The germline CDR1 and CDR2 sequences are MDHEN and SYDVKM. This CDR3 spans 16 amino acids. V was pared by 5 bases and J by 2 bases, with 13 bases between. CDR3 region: CASSTIRVTGANVLTF. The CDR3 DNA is TGTGCCAGCAGTACTATCAGGGTCACTGGGGCCAACGTCCTGACTTTC.

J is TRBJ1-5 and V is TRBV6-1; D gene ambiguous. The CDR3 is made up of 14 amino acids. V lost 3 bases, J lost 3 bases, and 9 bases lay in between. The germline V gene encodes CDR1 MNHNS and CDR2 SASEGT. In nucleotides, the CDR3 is TGTGCCAGCAGTGAGTCAGACAACAATCAGCCCCAGCATTTT. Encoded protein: CASSESDNNQPQHF.

The CDR3 is CATSEPGETQYF. CDR3 DNA: TGTGCCACCAGTGAACCAGGGGAGACCCAGTACTTC. This chain connects TRBV24-1 to TRBJ2-5; D is possibly TRBD1 (5 bases). The CDR3 has 12 residues. Germline CDR1 reads KGHDR; CDR2 reads SFDVKD. With 4 bases removed from V and 5 bases from J, the gap between germline ends came to 7 bases.

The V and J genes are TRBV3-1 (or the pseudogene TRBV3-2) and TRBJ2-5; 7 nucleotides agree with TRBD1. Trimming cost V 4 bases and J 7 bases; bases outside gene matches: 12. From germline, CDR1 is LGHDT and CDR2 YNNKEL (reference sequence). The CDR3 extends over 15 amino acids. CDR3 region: CASSPLGQPTGTQYF. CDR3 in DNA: TGTGCCAGCAGCCCCTTGGGACAGCCGACGGGGACCCAGTACTTC.

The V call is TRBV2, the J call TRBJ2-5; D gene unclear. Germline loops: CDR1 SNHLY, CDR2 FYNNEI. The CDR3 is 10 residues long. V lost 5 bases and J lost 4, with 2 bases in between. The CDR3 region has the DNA TGTGCCAGCAGTCGAGAGACCCAGTACTTC. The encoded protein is CASSRETQYF. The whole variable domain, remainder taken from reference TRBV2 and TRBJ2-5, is EPEVTQTPSHQVTQMGQEVILRCVPISNHLYFYWYRQILGQKVEFLVSFYNNEISEKSEIFDDQFSVERPDGSNFTLKIRSTKLEDSAMYFCASSRETQYFGPGTRLLVL.

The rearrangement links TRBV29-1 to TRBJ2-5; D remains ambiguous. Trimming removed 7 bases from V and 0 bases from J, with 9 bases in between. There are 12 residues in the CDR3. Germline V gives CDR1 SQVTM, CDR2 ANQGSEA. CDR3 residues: CSARLYQETQYF. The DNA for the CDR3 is TGCAGCGCCCGACTGTACCAAGAGACCCAGTACTTC.

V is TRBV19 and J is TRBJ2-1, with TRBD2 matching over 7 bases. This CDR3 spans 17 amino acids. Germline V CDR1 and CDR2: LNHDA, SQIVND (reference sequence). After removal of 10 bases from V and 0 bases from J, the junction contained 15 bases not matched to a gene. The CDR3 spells CATTALAAYSSYNEQFF. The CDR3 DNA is TGTGCCACCACGGCTCTAGCGGCGTATAGCTCCTACAATGAGCAGTTCTTC.

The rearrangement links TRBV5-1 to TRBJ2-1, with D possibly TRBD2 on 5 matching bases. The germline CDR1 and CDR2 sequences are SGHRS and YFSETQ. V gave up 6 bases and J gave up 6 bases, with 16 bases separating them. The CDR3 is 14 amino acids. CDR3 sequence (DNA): TGCGCCAGCACCAGGCGAGGAGGACCCAATGAGCAGTTCTTC. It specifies CASTRRGGPNEQFF.

CDR3 sequence reads: CASSLDRGAGELFF. DNA of the CDR3: TGTGCCAGCAGCCTCGACAGGGGAGCCGGGGAGCTGTTTTTT. J is TRBJ2-2 and V is TRBV7-9, with 8 nucleotides matching TRBD1. Losses at the gene ends were 5 bases for V and 6 bases for J; bases not matched to a gene: 5. Germline assignment: CDR1 SEHNR and CDR2 FQNEAQ (reference sequence). This CDR3 spans 14 amino acids.

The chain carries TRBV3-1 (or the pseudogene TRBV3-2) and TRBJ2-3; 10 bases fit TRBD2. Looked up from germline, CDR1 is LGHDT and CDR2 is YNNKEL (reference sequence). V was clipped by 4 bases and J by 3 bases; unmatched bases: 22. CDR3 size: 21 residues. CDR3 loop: CASSPRGTLAGARWGTDTQYF. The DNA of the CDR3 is TGTGCCAGCAGCCCTAGGGGGACCCTAGCGGGAGCTCGATGGGGGACAGATACGCAGTATTTT.

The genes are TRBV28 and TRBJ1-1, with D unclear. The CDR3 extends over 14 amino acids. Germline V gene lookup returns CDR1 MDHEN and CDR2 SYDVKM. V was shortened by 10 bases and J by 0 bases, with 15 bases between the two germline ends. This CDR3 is CATRMGLMNTEAFF. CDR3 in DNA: TGTGCCACCCGGATGGGCCTCATGAACACTGAAGCTTTCTTT.

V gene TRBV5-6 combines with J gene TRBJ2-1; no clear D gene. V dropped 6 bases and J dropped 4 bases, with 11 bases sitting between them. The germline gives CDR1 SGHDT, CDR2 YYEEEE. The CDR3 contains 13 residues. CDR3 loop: CASTRSLYNEQFF. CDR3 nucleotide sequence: TGTGCCAGCACCCGGAGCCTATACAATGAGCAGTTCTTC.